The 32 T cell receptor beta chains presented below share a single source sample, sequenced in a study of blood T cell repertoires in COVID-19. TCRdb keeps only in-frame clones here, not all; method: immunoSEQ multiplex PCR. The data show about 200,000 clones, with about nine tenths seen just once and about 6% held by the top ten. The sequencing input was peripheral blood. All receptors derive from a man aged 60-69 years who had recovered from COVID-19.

The CDR3 loop is CASSSRTSGSSDTQYF. CDR3 DNA sequence: TGTGCCAGTAGTTCACGGACTAGCGGGAGCTCAGATACGCAGTATTTT. V is TRBV19 and J is TRBJ2-3, with 13 bases identical to TRBD2. The CDR3 has 16 amino acids. J gave up 4 bases and V 5 bases, and 6 bases lay outside the gene matches. The germline CDR1 and CDR2 sequences are LNHDA and SQIVND (reference sequence).

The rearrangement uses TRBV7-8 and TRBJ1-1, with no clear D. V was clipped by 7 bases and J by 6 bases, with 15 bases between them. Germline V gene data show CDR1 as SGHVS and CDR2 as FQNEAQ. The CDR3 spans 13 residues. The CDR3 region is CASTHGGRAEAFF. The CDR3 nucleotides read TGTGCCAGCACCCACGGAGGACGTGCTGAAGCTTTCTTT. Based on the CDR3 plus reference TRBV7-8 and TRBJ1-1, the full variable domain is GAGVSQSPRYKVAKRGQDVALRCDPISGHVSLFWYQQALGQGPEFLTYFQNEAQLDKSGLPSDRFFAERPEGSVSTLKIQRTQQEDSAVYLCASTHGGRAEAFFGQGTRLTVV.

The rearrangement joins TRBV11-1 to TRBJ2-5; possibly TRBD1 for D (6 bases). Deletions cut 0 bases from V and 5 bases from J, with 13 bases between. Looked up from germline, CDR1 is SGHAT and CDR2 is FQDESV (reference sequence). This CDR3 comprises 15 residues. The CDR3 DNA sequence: TGTGCCAGCAGCTTAGCTGGGACAATCTCGGAGACCCAGTACTTC. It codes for CASSLAGTISETQYF.

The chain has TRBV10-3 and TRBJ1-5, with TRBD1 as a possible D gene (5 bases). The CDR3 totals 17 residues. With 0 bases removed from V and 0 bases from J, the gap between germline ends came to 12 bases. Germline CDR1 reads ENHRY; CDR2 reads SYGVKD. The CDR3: CAISESRTGNSNQPQHF. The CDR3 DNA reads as TGTGCCATCAGTGAGTCACGAACAGGTAATAGCAATCAGCCCCAGCATTTT.

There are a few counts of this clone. DNA of the CDR3: TGTGCCAGCAGTTCCCCGGGGGCCGGGGAGCTGTTTTTT. Translating it yields CASSSPGAGELFF. The chain uses TRBV6-1 and TRBJ2-2, with TRBD2 as a possible D gene (6 bases). Germline CDR1 and CDR2: MNHNS and SASEGT. Trimming stripped 5 bases from V and 6 bases from J, with 10 bases between. The CDR3 loop spans 13 amino acids.

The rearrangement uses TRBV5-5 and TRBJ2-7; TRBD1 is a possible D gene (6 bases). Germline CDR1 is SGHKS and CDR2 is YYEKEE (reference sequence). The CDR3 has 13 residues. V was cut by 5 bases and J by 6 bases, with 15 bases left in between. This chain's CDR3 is CASRRDTIAEQYF. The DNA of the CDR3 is TGTGCCAGCAGGAGGGACACCATTGCCGAGCAGTACTTC. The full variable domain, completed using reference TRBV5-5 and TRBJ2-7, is DAGVTQSPTHLIKTRGQQVTLRCSPISGHKSVSWYQQVLGQGPQFIFQYYEKEERGRGNFPDRFSARQFPNYSSELNVNALLLGDSALYLCASRRDTIAEQYFGPGTRLTVT.

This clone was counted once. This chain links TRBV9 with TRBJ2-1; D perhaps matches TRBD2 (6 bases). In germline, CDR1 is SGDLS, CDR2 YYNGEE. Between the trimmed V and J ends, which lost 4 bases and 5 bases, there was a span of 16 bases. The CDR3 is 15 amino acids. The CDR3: CASSPPGSPNNEQFF. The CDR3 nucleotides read TGTGCCAGCAGCCCCCCCGGGAGTCCCAACAATGAGCAGTTCTTC.

In nucleotides, the CDR3 is TGTGCCAGCAGCGAGGGACAGGATAGAAGCGAGCAGTACTTC. Translating gives CASSEGQDRSEQYF. This chain uses TRBV5-6 with TRBJ2-7; 8 bases are shared with TRBD1. This CDR3 spans 14 amino acids. With V trimmed by 4 bases and J by 6 bases, 9 bases remained unmatched. From germline, CDR1 is SGHDT and CDR2 YYEEEE. The full variable domain, with the rest looked up from reference TRBV5-6 and TRBJ2-7, is DAGVTQSPTHLIKTRGQQVTLRCSPKSGHDTVSWYQQALGQGPQFIFQYYEEEERQRGNFPDRFSGHQFPNYSSELNVNALLLGDSALYLCASSEGQDRSEQYFGPGTRLTVT.

The CDR3 here is CASSVVGDSNQPQHF. The DNA for the CDR3 is TGTGCCAGCAGCGTAGTGGGAGATAGCAATCAGCCCCAGCATTTT. V is TRBV9 and J is TRBJ1-5; D call uncertain. The CDR3 runs to 15 residues. V was pared by 0 bases and J by 0 bases, with 7 bases between. The germline V gene has CDR1 SGDLS and CDR2 YYNGEE.

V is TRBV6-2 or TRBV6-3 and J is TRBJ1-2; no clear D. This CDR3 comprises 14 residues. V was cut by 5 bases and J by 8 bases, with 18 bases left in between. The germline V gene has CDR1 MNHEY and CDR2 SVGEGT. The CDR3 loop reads CASSLTRDIPGYTF. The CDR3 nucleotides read TGTGCCAGCAGTCTTACACGTGACATCCCCGGCTACACCTTC.

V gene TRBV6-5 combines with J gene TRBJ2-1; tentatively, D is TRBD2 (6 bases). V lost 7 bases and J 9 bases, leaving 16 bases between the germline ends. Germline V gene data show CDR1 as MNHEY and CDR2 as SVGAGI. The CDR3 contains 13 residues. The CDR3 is CASILLGGSEQFF. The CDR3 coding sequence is TGTGCCAGCATCCTGTTGGGGGGAAGTGAGCAGTTCTTC.

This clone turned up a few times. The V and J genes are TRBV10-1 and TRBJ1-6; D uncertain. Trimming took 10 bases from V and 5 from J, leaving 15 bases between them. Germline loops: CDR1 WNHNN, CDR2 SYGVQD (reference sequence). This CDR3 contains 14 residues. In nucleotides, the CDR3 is TGCGCCAACCTAGGCGGCCGTGATAATTCACCCCTCCACTTT. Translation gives CANLGGRDNSPLHF.

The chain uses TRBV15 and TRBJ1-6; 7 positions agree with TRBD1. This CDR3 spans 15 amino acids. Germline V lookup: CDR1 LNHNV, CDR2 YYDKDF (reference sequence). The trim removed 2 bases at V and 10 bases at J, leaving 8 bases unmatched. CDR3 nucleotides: TGTGCCACCAGCAGATTCACAGGGGAGCGCTCACCCCTCCACTTT. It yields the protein CATSRFTGERSPLHF.

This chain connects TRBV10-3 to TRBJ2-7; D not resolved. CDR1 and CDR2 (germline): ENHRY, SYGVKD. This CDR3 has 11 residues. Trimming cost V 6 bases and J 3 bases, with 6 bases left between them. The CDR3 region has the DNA TGTGCCATCAGGGGCGTCTACGAGCAGTACTTC. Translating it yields CAIRGVYEQYF.

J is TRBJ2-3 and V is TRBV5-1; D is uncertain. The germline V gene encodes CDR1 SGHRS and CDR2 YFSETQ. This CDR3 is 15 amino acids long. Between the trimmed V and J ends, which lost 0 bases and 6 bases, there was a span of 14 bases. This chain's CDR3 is CASSLVTPSRDTQYF. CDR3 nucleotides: TGCGCCAGCAGCTTGGTGACCCCGAGCAGGGATACGCAGTATTTT.

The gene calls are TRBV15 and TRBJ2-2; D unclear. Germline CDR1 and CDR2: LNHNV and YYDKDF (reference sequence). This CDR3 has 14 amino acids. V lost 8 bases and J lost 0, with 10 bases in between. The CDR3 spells CATRSRANTGELFF. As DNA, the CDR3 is TGTGCCACCCGGAGCAGAGCGAACACCGGGGAGCTGTTTTTT.

In DNA form, the CDR3 reads TGTGCCAGCAGCAGAGGGACAGCGGGAGAGACCCAGTACTTC. The encoded protein is CASSRGTAGETQYF. The chain employs TRBV7-9 and TRBJ2-5; D might be TRBD1 (7 bases). The V and J ends lost 5 bases and 4 bases respectively, with 14 bases between them. The CDR3 is made up of 14 amino acids. Per the germline V gene, CDR1 is SEHNR and CDR2 is FQNEAQ (reference sequence).

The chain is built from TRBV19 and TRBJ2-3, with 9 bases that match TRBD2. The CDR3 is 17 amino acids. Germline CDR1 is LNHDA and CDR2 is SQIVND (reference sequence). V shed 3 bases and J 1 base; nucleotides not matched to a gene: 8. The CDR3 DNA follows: TGTGCCAGTAGTATGGTGATAGCGGGGGCGGGCACAGATACGCAGTATTTT. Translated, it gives CASSMVIAGAGTDTQYF. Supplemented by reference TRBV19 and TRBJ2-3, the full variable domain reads DGGITQSPKYLFRKEGQNVTLSCEQNLNHDAMYWYRQDPGQGLRLIYYSQIVNDFQKGDIAEGYSVSREKKESFPLTVTSAQKNPTAFYLCASSMVIAGAGTDTQYFGPGTRLTVL.

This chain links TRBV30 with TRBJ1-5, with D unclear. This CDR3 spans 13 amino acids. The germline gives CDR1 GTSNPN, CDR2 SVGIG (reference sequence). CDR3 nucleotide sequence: TGTGCGCTCGCCACAAATAGCAATCAGCCCCAGCATTTT. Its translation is CALATNSNQPQHF.

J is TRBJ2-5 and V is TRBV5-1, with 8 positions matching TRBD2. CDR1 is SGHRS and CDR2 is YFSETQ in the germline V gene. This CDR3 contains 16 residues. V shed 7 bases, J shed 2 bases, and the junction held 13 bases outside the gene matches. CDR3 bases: TGCGCCAGCTCAGATCTACTAGCGGCCAAACAAGAGACCCAGTACTTC. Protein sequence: CASSDLLAAKQETQYF.

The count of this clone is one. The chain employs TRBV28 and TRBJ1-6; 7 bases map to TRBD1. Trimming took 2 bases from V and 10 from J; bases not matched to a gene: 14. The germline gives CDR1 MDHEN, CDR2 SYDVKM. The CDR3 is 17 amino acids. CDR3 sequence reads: CASSLVQGSRLSSPLHF. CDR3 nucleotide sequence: TGTGCCAGCAGTTTAGTACAGGGGTCCCGGTTGAGCTCACCCCTCCACTTT. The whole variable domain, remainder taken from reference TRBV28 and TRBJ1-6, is DVKVTQSSRYLVKRTGEKVFLECVQDMDHENMFWYRQDPGLGLRLIYFSYDVKMKEKGDIPEGYSVSREKKERFSLILESASTNQTSMYLCASSLVQGSRLSSPLHFGNGTRLTVT.

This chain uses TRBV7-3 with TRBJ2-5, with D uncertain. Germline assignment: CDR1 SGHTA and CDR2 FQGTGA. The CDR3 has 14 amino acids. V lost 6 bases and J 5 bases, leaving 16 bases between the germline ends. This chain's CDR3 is CASSYLPNSETQYF. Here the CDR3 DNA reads TGTGCCAGCAGTTACCTCCCAAACTCGGAGACCCAGTACTTC.

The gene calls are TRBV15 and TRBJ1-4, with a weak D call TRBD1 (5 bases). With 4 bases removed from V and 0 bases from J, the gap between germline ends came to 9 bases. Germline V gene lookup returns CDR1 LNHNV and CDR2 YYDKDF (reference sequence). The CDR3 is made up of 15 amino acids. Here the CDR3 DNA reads TGTGCCACCAGCAAAGACAGATCAACTAATGAAAAACTGTTTTTT. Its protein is CATSKDRSTNEKLFF.

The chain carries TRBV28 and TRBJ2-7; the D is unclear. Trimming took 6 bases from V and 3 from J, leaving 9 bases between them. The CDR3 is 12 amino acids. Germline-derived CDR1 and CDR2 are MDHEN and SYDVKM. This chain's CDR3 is CASSLGNYEQYF. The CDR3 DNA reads TGTGCCAGCAGCCTAGGTAACTACGAGCAGTACTTC.

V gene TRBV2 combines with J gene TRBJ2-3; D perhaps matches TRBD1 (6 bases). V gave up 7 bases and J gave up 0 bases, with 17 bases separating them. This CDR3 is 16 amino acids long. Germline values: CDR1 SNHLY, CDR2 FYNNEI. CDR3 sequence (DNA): TGTGCCAGCACCAAAAGTGGACAGATAAGCACAGATACGCAGTATTTT. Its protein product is CASTKSGQISTDTQYF. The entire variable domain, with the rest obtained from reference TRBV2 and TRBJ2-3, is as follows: EPEVTQTPSHQVTQMGQEVILRCVPISNHLYFYWYRQILGQKVEFLVSFYNNEISEKSEIFDDQFSVERPDGSNFTLKIRSTKLEDSAMYFCASTKSGQISTDTQYFGPGTRLTVL.

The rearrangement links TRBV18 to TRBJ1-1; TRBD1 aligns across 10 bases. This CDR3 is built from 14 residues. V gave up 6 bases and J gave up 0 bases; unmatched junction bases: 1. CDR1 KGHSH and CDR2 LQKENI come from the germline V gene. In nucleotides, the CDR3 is TGTGCCAGCTCCGGACAGGGGGTGAACACTGAAGCTTTCTTT. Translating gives CASSGQGVNTEAFF.

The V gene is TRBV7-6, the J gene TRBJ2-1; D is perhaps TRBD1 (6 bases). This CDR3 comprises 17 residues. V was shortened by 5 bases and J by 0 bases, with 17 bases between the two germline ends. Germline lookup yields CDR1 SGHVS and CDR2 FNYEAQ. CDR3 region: CASSPRGSVSSYNEQFF. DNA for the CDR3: TGTGCCAGCAGCCCCAGGGGATCCGTGAGCTCCTACAATGAGCAGTTCTTC.

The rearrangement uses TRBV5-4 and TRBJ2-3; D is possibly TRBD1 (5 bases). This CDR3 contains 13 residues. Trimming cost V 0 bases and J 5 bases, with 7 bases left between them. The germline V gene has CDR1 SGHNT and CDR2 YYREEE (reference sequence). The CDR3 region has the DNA TGTGCCAGCAGCTTGGTAGGGGTAGATACGCAGTATTTT. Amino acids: CASSLVGVDTQYF.

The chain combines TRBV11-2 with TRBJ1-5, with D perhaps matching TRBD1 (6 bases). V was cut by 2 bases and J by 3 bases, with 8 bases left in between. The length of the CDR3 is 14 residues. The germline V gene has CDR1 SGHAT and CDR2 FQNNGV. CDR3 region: CASSLTGNNQPQHF. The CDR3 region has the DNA TGTGCCAGCAGCTTAACAGGGAACAATCAGCCCCAGCATTTT.

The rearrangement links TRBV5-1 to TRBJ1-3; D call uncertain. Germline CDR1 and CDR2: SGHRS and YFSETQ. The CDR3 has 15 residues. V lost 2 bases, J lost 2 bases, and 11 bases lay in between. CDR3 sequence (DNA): TGCGCCAGCAGCTTATTTGGAGAGCCTGGAAACACCATATATTTT. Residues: CASSLFGEPGNTIYF.

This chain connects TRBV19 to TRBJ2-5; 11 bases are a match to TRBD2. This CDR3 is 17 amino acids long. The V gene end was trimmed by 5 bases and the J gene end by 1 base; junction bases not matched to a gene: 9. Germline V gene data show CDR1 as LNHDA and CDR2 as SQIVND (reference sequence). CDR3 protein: CASSAFSSGGTQETQYF. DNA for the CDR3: TGTGCCAGTAGTGCCTTTTCTAGCGGGGGGACCCAAGAGACCCAGTACTTC.

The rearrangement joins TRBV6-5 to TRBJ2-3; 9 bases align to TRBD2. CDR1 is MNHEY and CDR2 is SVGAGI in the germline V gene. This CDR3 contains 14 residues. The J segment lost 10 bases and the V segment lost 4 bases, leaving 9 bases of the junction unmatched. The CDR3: CASSLAGAPGSQYF. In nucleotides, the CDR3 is TGTGCCAGCAGTTTAGCGGGGGCCCCCGGGTCGCAGTATTTT.